This TCR beta chain was profiled in a study of T cell responses to AZD1222 COVID-19 vaccine. Assay used: immunoSEQ multiplex PCR; TCRdb lists only in-frame clones, some missing. The table has 150,000 to 200,000 clones, around 92% seen once. V lost 6 bases, J lost 3 bases, and 9 bases lay in between. Germline V gene lookup returns CDR1 SEHNR and CDR2 FQNEAQ (reference sequence). This CDR3 contains 12 residues. This chain connects TRBV7-9 to TRBJ2-7; D is uncertain. The sequence came from an adult in good health. The sequencing used peripheral blood, collected on day 0 of AZD1222 vaccination. CDR3: CASSTWGYEQYF. The CDR3 DNA follows: TGTGCCAGCAGTACGTGGGGCTACGAGCAGTACTTC.